Listed below are T cell receptor beta chains from one sample, sequenced in a study of control samples from healthy donors and cancer patients. The protocol was immunoSEQ multiplex PCR, while the TCRdb copy is restricted to in-frame clones and leaves out a portion. The table has about 140,000 clones, 85% to 90% seen once; the top ten hold approximately 1.6%. The sample was blood. The receptors stem from a man aged 18 to 29 in good health. The CDR3 runs from the conserved cysteine through the conserved F or W. The order of the fields is CDR3 length, D gene, clone size, V gene, J gene, CDR3 protein, CDR3 DNA. D genes are given only for firm matches. A clone size is listed for some rows: how often the clone was seen (once, few, many), or a class if it is expanded.

13	NA	NA	TRBV15	TRBJ1-5	CATSRDAVQPQHF	TGTGCCACCAGCAGGGACGCCGTACAACCCCAGCATTTT
11	NA	NA	TRBV30	TRBJ2-2	CAWRSTGELFF	TGTGCCTGGAGAAGCACCGGGGAGCTGTTTTTT
14	NA	NA	TRBV6-5	TRBJ1-5	CAICSGTGNQPQHF	TGTGCGATATGTTCCGGGACCGGCAATCAGCCCCAGCATTTT
16	TRBD2	NA	TRBV7-2	TRBJ2-1	CASSPKGWRGGFEQFF	TGTGCCAGCAGCCCCAAAGGGTGGCGGGGGGGCTTTGAGCAGTTCTTC
20	TRBD1	NA	TRBV6-1	TRBJ1-3	CASSERPPGQGLGSGNTIYF	TGTGCCAGCAGTGAACGACCCCCGGGACAGGGTTTGGGGTCTGGAAACACCATATATTTT
15	NA	NA	TRBV9	TRBJ2-5	CASSGGPQGSETQYF	TGTGCCAGCAGCGGGGGCCCCCAGGGGTCGGAGACCCAGTACTTC
17	TRBD2	NA	TRBV4-3	TRBJ2-7	CASSQHPLSGGFYEQYF	TGCGCCAGCAGCCAACATCCCTTAAGCGGGGGGTTCTACGAGCAGTACTTC
14	NA	NA	TRBV5-6	TRBJ1-1	CASSLWSVNTEAFF	TGTGCCAGCAGCTTGTGGTCCGTGAACACTGAAGCTTTCTTT
15	NA	NA	TRBV27	TRBJ2-1	CASSLYSPGYDEQFF	TGTGCCAGCAGTTTATACTCTCCGGGGTATGATGAGCAGTTCTTC
16	TRBD1	few	TRBV6-4	TRBJ2-3	CASSDSGTGSTDTQYF	TGTGCCAGCAGTGACTCCGGGACAGGAAGCACAGATACGCAGTATTTT
16	TRBD1	NA	TRBV27	TRBJ2-7	CASRETPYRGPYEQYF	TGTGCCAGCAGAGAAACCCCTTACAGGGGTCCCTACGAGCAGTACTTC
14	NA	few	TRBV14	TRBJ1-5	CASSLGGGNQPQHF	TGTGCCAGCAGCTTGGGAGGGGGCAATCAGCCCCAGCATTTT
14	NA	NA	TRBV30	TRBJ1-6	CAWRDRSPNSPLHF	TGTGCCTGGAGGGACCGCTCCCCCAATTCACCCCTCCACTTT
15	TRBD1	NA	TRBV9	TRBJ2-5	CASSVGQGAIETQYF	TGTGCCAGCAGCGTAGGACAGGGGGCGATAGAGACCCAGTACTTC
15	TRBD1	NA	TRBV6-5	TRBJ2-2	CASRPDRGPTGELFF	TGTGCCAGCAGACCGGACAGGGGTCCCACCGGGGAGCTGTTTTTT
12	TRBD1	NA	TRBV28	TRBJ1-1	CASRRDSIEAFF	TGTGCCAGCAGGCGGGACAGCATTGAAGCTTTCTTT
14	NA	NA	TRBV28	TRBJ2-1	CASSSYAEYNEQFF	TGTGCCAGCAGTTCTTACGCAGAGTACAATGAGCAGTTCTTC
11	NA	NA	TRBV5-6	TRBJ1-2	CASSLGDVYTF	TGTGCCAGCAGCTTGGGGGATGTCTATACCTTC
12	NA	NA	TRBV2	TRBJ2-3	CASDRGQDTQYF	TGTGCCAGCGATCGAGGACAAGATACGCAGTATTTT
16	NA	NA	TRBV5-1	TRBJ2-3	CASSLAASVSTDTQYF	TGCGCCAGCAGCTTGGCGGCTAGCGTCAGCACAGATACGCAGTATTTT
15	TRBD1	NA	TRBV6-5	TRBJ1-2	CASSYSGTGKYGYTF	TGTGCCAGCAGTTACTCCGGGACAGGGAAGTATGGCTACACCTTC
12	NA	NA	TRBV28	TRBJ2-7	CASSLASYEQYF	TGTGCCAGCAGTTTGGCTTCCTACGAGCAGTACTTC